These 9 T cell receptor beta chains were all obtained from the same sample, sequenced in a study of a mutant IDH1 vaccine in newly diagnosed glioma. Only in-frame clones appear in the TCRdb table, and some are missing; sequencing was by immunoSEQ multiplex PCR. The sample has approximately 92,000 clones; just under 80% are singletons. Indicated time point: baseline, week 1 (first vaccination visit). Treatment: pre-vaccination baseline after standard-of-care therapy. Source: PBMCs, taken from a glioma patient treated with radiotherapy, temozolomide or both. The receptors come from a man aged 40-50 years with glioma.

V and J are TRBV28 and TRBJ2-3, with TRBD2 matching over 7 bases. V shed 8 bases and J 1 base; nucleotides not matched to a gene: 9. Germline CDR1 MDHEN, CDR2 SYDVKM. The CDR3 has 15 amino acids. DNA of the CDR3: TGTGCCAGCGGTGGGCTAGCGGACCGCACAGATACGCAGTATTTT. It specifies CASGGLADRTDTQYF. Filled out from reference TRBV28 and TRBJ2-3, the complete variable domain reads DVKVTQSSRYLVKRTGEKVFLECVQDMDHENMFWYRQDPGLGLRLIYFSYDVKMKEKGDIPEGYSVSREKKERFSLILESASTNQTSMYLCASGGLADRTDTQYFGPGTRLTVL.

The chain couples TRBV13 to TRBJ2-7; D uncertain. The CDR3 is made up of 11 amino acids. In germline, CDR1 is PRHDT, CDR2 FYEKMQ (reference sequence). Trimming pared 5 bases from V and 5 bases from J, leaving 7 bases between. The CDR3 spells CASSSVHEQYF. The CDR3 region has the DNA TGTGCCAGCAGCAGTGTACACGAGCAGTACTTC. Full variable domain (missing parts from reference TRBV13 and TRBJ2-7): AAGVIQSPRHLIKEKRETATLKCYPIPRHDTVYWYQQGPGQDPQFLISFYEKMQSDKGSIPDRFSAQQFSDYHSELNMSSLELGDSALYFCASSSVHEQYFGPGTRLTVT.

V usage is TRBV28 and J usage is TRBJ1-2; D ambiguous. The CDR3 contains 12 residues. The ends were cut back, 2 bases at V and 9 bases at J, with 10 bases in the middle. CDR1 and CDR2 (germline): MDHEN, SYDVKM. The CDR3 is CASSLPLESYTF. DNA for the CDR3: TGTGCCAGCAGTTTACCCCTTGAGAGCTACACCTTC.

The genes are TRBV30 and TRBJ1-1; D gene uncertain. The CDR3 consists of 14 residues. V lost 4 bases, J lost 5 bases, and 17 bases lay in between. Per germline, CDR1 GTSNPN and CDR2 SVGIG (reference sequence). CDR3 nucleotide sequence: TGTGCCTGGACCTTCGATGGGTGGAGGACTGAAGCTTTCTTT. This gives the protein CAWTFDGWRTEAFF.

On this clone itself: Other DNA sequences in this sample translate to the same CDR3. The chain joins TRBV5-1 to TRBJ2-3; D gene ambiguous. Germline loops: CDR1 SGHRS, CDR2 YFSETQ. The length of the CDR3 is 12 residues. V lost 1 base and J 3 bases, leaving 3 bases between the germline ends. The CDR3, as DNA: TGCGCCAGCAGCTTGAAGACAGATACGCAGTATTTT. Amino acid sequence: CASSLKTDTQYF.

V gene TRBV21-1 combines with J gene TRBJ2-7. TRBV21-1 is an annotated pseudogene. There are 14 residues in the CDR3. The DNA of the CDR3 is TGTGCCAGCAGCAAAGAAGACCACCCCTACGAGCAGTACTTC. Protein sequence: CASSKEDHPYEQYF.

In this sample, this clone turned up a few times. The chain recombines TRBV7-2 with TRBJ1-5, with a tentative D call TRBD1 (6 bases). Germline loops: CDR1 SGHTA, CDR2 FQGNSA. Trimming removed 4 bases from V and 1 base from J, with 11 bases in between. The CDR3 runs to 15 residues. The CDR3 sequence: CASSSQGWSNQPQHF. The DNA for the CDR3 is TGTGCCAGCAGCTCACAGGGTTGGAGCAATCAGCCCCAGCATTTT.

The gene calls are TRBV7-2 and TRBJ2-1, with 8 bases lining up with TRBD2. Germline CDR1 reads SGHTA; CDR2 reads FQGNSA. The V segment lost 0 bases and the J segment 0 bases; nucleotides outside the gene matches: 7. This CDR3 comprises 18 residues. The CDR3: CASSLALAGGSSYNEQFF. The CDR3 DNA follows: TGTGCCAGCAGCTTAGCGCTGGCGGGGGGTAGCTCCTACAATGAGCAGTTCTTC.

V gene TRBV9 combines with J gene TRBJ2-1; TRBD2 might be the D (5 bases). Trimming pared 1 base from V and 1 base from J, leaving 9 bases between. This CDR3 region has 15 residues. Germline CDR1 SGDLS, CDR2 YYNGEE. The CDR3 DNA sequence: TGTGCCAGCAGCGTATCTCGCGGGTCCTACAATGAGCAGTTCTTC. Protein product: CASSVSRGSYNEQFF.